This section outlines one T cell receptor beta chain sequence together with its context. Its antigen is currently not known. Base qualities are not provided; no much larger clone lies one nucleotide away. What the time point label conveys for this sample: baseline before first vaccination. The vaccinee samples were drawn from two UK trials, COV001 and COV002, one of which was a single-blind randomized controlled phase 2/3 trial testing AZD1222 (ChAdOx1 nCoV-19) in healthy adults. For TCRbeta chain sequencing, PBMC samples from trial participants were taken at day 0 and at day 28 after the second dose. The CDR3 regions of human TCRbeta chains were analyzed by immunosequencing. As for how the authors treated the data: Repertoire TCRs were checked for matches against a reference library of SARS-CoV-2-specific TCRs that had been generated using the MIRA antigen-specificity platform. Breadth was defined as the fraction of unique TCRs that were SARS-CoV-2-associated, and depth was defined as the fraction of total T cells that were SARS-CoV-2-associated. Using the MIRA data, each spike-specific TCR was mapped to the spike region that the TCR reacts to and placed in a CD4 or CD8 class. Log10-transformed breadth and depth values were compared by one-way ANOVA with Sidak's multiple comparisons tests. In its TCRdb copy, this immuneACCESS table keeps in-frame sequences only and misses some clones. Where compared with another copy, unresolved V genes explain less than half of these, and the others have no known cause. That table furnishes V, J and clone size, whereas the DNA furnished D and trimming. The sample table lists approximately 160,000 clones, around nine tenths of them with a count of one. The ten largest clones represent 5% of the sample.

These data originate in a study of T cell responses to AZD1222 COVID-19 vaccine (dated by TCRdb to about 2021). As for the study more broadly: AZD1222 recipients with second doses at about 4 weeks or about 12 weeks were pooled, because spike-specific TCR depth and breadth did not differ between schedules. Enrollment into the trials was organized by age into subgroups of 18-55, 56-69 and 70-plus years, and those subgroups contained roughly 150, 30 and 60 TCR-sequenced participants, respectively. A total of 233 trial participants underwent TCR sequencing, of whom approximately 210 received two doses of AZD1222 and about 25 received two doses of the MenACWY control vaccine. The full study reports these points: In the small 56-69-year group, the increase in depth fell short of significance, most likely because of low power. Reportedly, almost half of the unique spike-specific TCRs recognized epitopes lying outside the regions that are mutated in the B.1.351 and B.1.1.7 variants. Vaccine-associated CD4 TCRs spanned the whole spike protein, with dominant responses in regions 160-218 and 743-854. Conclusions about previously exposed vaccinees are limited, since just a handful of AZD1222 recipients were seropositive for SARS-CoV-2 at baseline. Participants were mostly white British, with more females than males. The authors suggested clonal diversity may have been underestimated. Because no day 14 peak-response samples were available, the repertoires could be characterized only after the peak T cell response. A significant rise in spike-specific TCR breadth and depth was observed after two AZD1222 doses relative to day 0 and relative to MenACWY recipients.

Between the V and J ends, shortened by 4 bases and 5 bases respectively, the junction contains 15 bases. The CDR3, from cysteine to phenylalanine, totals 14 residues. Only CDR3 DNA is held: 42 bases, read in frame from base 1. The germline V gene gives CDR1 as MNHEY and CDR2 as SVGAGI. The sequence is built from TRBV6-5 and TRBJ2-7; perhaps TRBD1 is the D gene, with 5 bases matching. Source: peripheral blood, taken on day 0 of AZD1222 vaccination. The sequence was obtained from an adult in good health. The nucleotide sequence reads as follows: TGTGCCAGCAGTTTGACAGTGAGGTTCGACGAGCAGTACTTC. It is translated as CASSLTVRFDEQYF.